The 29 T cell receptor beta chains below were found in one sample sequenced in a study of tumor and adjacent non-tumor tissue in lung cancer. The template was RNA from unsorted bulk tissue. TCRbeta libraries were built with three rounds of nested PCR, modified from ARM-PCR. TCRdb used MiXCR to reprocess the multiplex PCR reads, holding one entry per CDR3 protein. This sample carries approximately 90,000 distinct CDR3 sequences, roughly three fifths of them seen once, and the ten largest clones take roughly 15%. The sequenced sample consisted of lung tumor tissue. The source is a man between 70 and 80 years old with non-small cell lung cancer.

This clonotype was observed a handful of times. This may come from a read error, since a much larger clone is one base off. This chain connects TRBV29-1 to TRBJ2-2; D is perhaps TRBD2 (6 bases). The germline V and J ends were trimmed by 7 bases and 7 bases, with 16 bases remaining between them. Per the germline V gene, CDR1 is SQVTM and CDR2 is ANQGSEA. The CDR3 runs to 13 residues. CDR3 sequence (DNA): TGCAGCGCCAAACCTCGGGGGTACGGGGAGCTGTTTTTT. Amino acid sequence: CSAKPRGYGELFF.

This clonotype was counted once. Sequence at one end of the junction differs from germline and may be a read error. This chain joins TRBV10-3 and TRBJ1-4; D possibly corresponds to TRBD1 (5 bases). The CDR3 is made up of 16 amino acids. The germline V gene has CDR1 ENHRY and CDR2 SYGVKD. The CDR3 loop reads CVISESKGTANEKLFF. CDR3 bases: TGTGTCATTAGTGAGTCGAAGGGGACTGCTAATGAAAAACTGTTTTTC.

Regarding this clonotype: The junction and the germline gene differ at one end; a read error may be behind it. The V gene is TRBV27, the J gene TRBJ2-5; no clear D. The CDR3 consists of 14 residues. In germline, CDR1 is MNHEY, CDR2 SMNVEV (reference sequence). The CDR3 DNA reads TGTGCCAGCAGTTTTGGTTCCTGCCAAGAGACTCAGTACTTC. Protein: CASSFGSCQETQYF.

As for this clonotype: This clone may be a read error of a much larger clone one base away. This chain links TRBV4-2 with TRBJ2-7, with 7 bases lining up with TRBD1. CDR3 length: 14 amino acids. With V trimmed by 8 bases and J by 4 bases, 11 bases remained unmatched. Germline values: CDR1 LGHNA, CDR2 YNFKEQ. In nucleotides, the CDR3 is TGTGCCAGCGGCCCTAGACAGGGACAATACGAGCAGTACTTC. It yields the protein CASGPRQGQYEQYF.

This sequence joins TRBV29-1 and TRBJ1-1, with TRBD1 matching over 7 bases. J lost 1 base, V lost 5 bases, and 16 bases had no gene match. The germline V gene has CDR1 SQVTM and CDR2 ANQGSEA. The CDR3 runs 17 residues. CDR3 in DNA: TGCAGCGTTATCCCTGCGCATGACAGGGTCTCGAACACTGAAGCTTTCTTT. Translated: CSVIPAHDRVSNTEAFF.

This clonotype came up a few times. A read error may explain this, as a much larger clone is one base away. The V call is TRBV10-3, the J call TRBJ2-7, with D possibly being TRBD2 (5 bases). Trimming took off 10 bases at V and 6 bases at J, with 10 bases between the two ends. Germline CDR1 is ENHRY and CDR2 is SYGVKD. CDR3 size: 10 residues. In DNA form, the CDR3 reads TGTGCCACCGGCGGAGGCGAGCAGTACTTC. It encodes CATGGGEQYF.

The chain combines TRBV9 with TRBJ2-5, with 7 bases identical to TRBD1. The CDR3 runs 14 residues. J was trimmed by 5 bases and V by 6 bases; bases with no gene match: 10. Germline values: CDR1 SGDLS, CDR2 YYNGEE. The DNA of the CDR3 is TGTGCCAGCAATAGAATAGGGGGCTTGGAGACCCAGTACTTC. It specifies CASNRIGGLETQYF.

Concerning this clonotype: Germline is not matched at one junction end, which may reflect a read error. The chain links TRBV5-4 to TRBJ2-1, with D possibly TRBD2 on 7 matching bases. The CDR3 is made up of 18 amino acids. Germline V CDR1 and CDR2: SGHNT, YYREEE (reference sequence). This CDR3 is CASSPITGGLSSYNKQFF. The CDR3 DNA reads as TGTGCCAGCAGCCCTATAACGGGGGGCCTTAGCTCCTACAATAAGCAGTTCTTC.

In the case of this clonotype: Since a much larger clone is just one base distant, this may be a read error. This sequence joins TRBV20-1 and TRBJ2-1; TRBD2 matches at 7 bases. The V segment lost 3 bases and the J segment 2 bases; nucleotides outside the gene matches: 7. Germline CDR1 and CDR2: DFQATT and SNEGSKA (reference sequence). The CDR3 totals 15 residues. The CDR3 loop reads CSASIGAGTYNEQFF. CDR3 bases: TGCAGTGCTAGTATAGGAGCGGGGACCTACAATGAGCAGTTCTTC.

In this sample, this clonotype turned up many times. The chain joins TRBV4-1 to TRBJ2-3, with 9 bases fitting TRBD1. V lost 0 bases, J lost 4 bases, and 5 bases stayed unmatched. The CDR3 is made up of 16 amino acids. CDR1 and CDR2 from the germline V gene are MGHRA and YSYEKL. The CDR3 region has the DNA TGCGCCAGCAGCCAAGATCATAGGACAGGGGCAGATACGCAGTATTTT. The encoded protein is CASSQDHRTGADTQYF.

Worth noting for this clonotype: A much larger clonotype is one base distant, so this may be a read error. This sequence joins TRBV12-3 or TRBV12-4 and TRBJ2-1; perhaps TRBD1 as D (6 bases). This CDR3 has 14 residues. CDR3 nucleotides: TGTGCCAACAGTTTATATACAGGGTCCAATGAGCAGTTCTTC. It yields the protein CANSLYTGSNEQFF.

A note on this clonotype: A much larger clone differs from this one at a single base, so this may be a read error. V is TRBV10-3 and J is TRBJ2-5; the D gene is possibly TRBD2 (6 bases). This CDR3 region has 12 residues. Germline lookup yields CDR1 ENHRY and CDR2 SYGVKD. The CDR3 is CAIGRQQGTQYF. Written as DNA, the CDR3 is TGTGCCATCGGGAGGCAGCAAGGGACCCAGTACTTC.

The J gene is TRBJ2-7, the V gene TRBV20-1; 9 bases align to TRBD2. Germline V CDR1 and CDR2: DFQATT, SNEGSKA (reference sequence). The CDR3 extends over 16 amino acids. Trimming cost V 8 bases and J 0 bases; bases outside gene matches: 14. CDR3 nucleotide sequence: TGCAGTCCTACACTGGCGGGAGGGCCAATCTCCTACGAGCAGTACTTC. Encoded protein: CSPTLAGGPISYEQYF.

With respect to this clonotype: A read error may produce the germline difference seen at one junction end. The chain employs TRBV11-1 and TRBJ2-7, with D perhaps being TRBD1 or TRBD2 (5 bases each). CDR1 and CDR2 (germline): SGHAT, FQDESV (reference sequence). The CDR3 has 13 amino acids. CDR3: CGSSSKTDYEQYF. The DNA for the CDR3 is TGTGGCAGCAGCTCAAAGACAGACTATGAGCAGTACTTC.

Worth noting for this clonotype: The junction differs from germline at one of its ends, possibly a read error. The gene calls are TRBV4-1 and TRBJ2-7, with TRBD2 matching over 7 bases. The CDR3 runs to 19 residues. Germline V CDR1 and CDR2: MGHRA, YSYEKL. The CDR3 DNA is TGCGCCAGCAGCCAAGCGGGGCTTAGCGGGCATTTGCGCTCCTACGATCAGTACTTC. It translates to CASSQAGLSGHLRSYDQYF.

A few counts support this clonotype. A much larger clone differs from this one at a single base, so this may be a read error. The chain couples TRBV5-6 to TRBJ2-5; D may be TRBD2 (5 bases). Looked up from germline, CDR1 is SGHDT and CDR2 is YYEEEE. The CDR3 has 14 amino acids. V was clipped by 4 bases and J by 7 bases, with 17 bases between them. The CDR3 here is CASSLQTLEGTQYF. CDR3 nucleotide sequence: TGTGCCAGCAGCCTGCAGACACTAGAAGGGACCCAGTACTTC.

This clonotype has just a few counts. The chain employs TRBV10-3 and TRBJ2-5; weak D call: TRBD1 (6 bases). V lost 7 bases and J lost 5, with 23 bases in between. Germline loops: CDR1 ENHRY, CDR2 SYGVKD. This CDR3 contains 16 residues. CDR3 in DNA: TGTGCCATCAATGGATTCAGGGGCTTAGGTCAGGAGACCCAGTACTTC. It translates to CAINGFRGLGQETQYF.

This clonotype turned up a few times. The genes are TRBV6-1 and TRBJ2-1; the D gene is possibly TRBD2 (5 bases). In germline, CDR1 is MNHNS, CDR2 SASEGT. The CDR3 consists of 13 residues. This CDR3 is CAGSQLVYNEQFF. The DNA for the CDR3 is TGTGCAGGCAGCCAACTAGTTTACAATGAGCAGTTCTTC.

This clonotype was observed many times. The V gene is TRBV20-1, the J gene TRBJ2-7; D not certain. Trimming removed 2 bases from V and 0 bases from J, with 8 bases in between. Germline-derived CDR1 and CDR2 are DFQATT and SNEGSKA (reference sequence). This CDR3 has 13 amino acids. The CDR3 DNA is TGCAGTGCTAGACCACTTCTCTCCTACGAGCAGTACTTC. This gives the protein CSARPLLSYEQYF.

Comment on this clonotype: Since the CDR3 does not end with the conserved phenylalanine or tryptophan, this likely comes from a read error. The chain uses TRBV11-2 and TRBJ2-7; D is possibly TRBD1 or TRBD2 (5 bases each). The germline CDR1 and CDR2 sequences are SGHAT and FQNNGV. Trimming shortened V by 9 bases and J by 3 bases, and 18 bases separated the two germline ends. CDR3 length equals 14 residues. The CDR3 protein is CASSEGNRNYEQYL. CDR3 DNA sequence: TGTGCCAGTAGCGAGGGGAACAGAAACTACGAGCAGTACCTC.

Details on this clonotype: Germline is not matched at one junction end, which may reflect a read error. This rearrangement joins TRBV11-3 to TRBJ2-7; D is perhaps TRBD1 or TRBD2 (5 bases each). Germline CDR1 is SGHNT and CDR2 is YENEEA. CDR3 length: 10 amino acids. The CDR3 here is CAGRLGEQYF. CDR3 nucleotides: TGTGCCGGCAGGTTGGGGGAACAGTACTTC.

A note on this clonotype: A clone one base away is much larger, so this may be a read error. The V and J genes are TRBV29-1 and TRBJ2-5; maybe TRBD2 (6 bases). Germline-derived CDR1 and CDR2 are SQVTM and ANQGSEA. This CDR3 has 12 residues. The CDR3 DNA follows: TGCAACGGATCACTAGCCCAGGAGACCCAGTACTTC. This codes for CNGSLAQETQYF.

This clonotype was found once. Since a much larger clone is just one base distant, this may be a read error. In DNA form, the CDR3 reads TGTGCCAGCCCCCGGGTGGGGAACTCCTACGAGCAGTACTTC. This translates into CASPRVGNSYEQYF. This sequence joins TRBV6-1 and TRBJ2-7; D not certain. CDR3 length: 14 amino acids. CDR1 and CDR2 (germline): MNHNS, SASEGT. Trimming removed 8 bases from V and 0 bases from J, with 14 bases in between.

To note about this clonotype: This likely comes from a read error, as the CDR3 has no conserved phenylalanine or tryptophan at its end. The chain carries TRBV7-9 and TRBJ2-6, with D perhaps given as TRBD1 or TRBD2 (5 bases each). The CDR3 is made up of 18 amino acids. Looked up from germline, CDR1 is SEHNR and CDR2 is FQNEAQ (reference sequence). Trimming shortened V by 9 bases and J by 0 bases, and 21 bases separated the two germline ends. The CDR3 region has the DNA TGTGCCAGGACCAAACCGGGACCGAACTCCTCTGGGGCCAACGTCCTGACTTCC. It translates to CARTKPGPNSSGANVLTS.

The chain has TRBV30 and TRBJ2-7, with a weak D call TRBD2 (5 bases). V lost 5 bases and J lost 4, with 12 bases in between. This CDR3 has 12 amino acids. CDR1 GTSNPN and CDR2 SVGIG come from the germline V gene (reference sequence). Here the CDR3 reads CAWGQRLYEQYF. DNA of the CDR3: TGTGCCTGGGGTCAGCGGCTGTACGAGCAGTACTTC.

In its sample, this clonotype was seen many times. The chain is built from TRBV10-2 and TRBJ2-7; D tentatively reads TRBD1 or TRBD2 (5 bases each). V was pared by 6 bases and J by 4 bases, with 16 bases between. The germline V gene has CDR1 WSHSY and CDR2 SAAADI. The length of the CDR3 is 14 residues. The CDR3: CASRDRDGHYEQYF. The CDR3 region has the DNA TGCGCCAGCAGGGACCGGGACGGACATTACGAGCAGTACTTC.

As to this clonotype: Being one base from a much bigger clone, this may be a read error. V is TRBV10-2 and J is TRBJ1-5; TRBD1 agrees at 7 bases. Germline V lookup: CDR1 WSHSY, CDR2 SAAADI. The V gene end was trimmed by 9 bases and the J gene end by 4 bases; junction bases not matched to a gene: 9. The CDR3 length is 14 residues. The CDR3 reads CARSLGQQNQPQHF. The CDR3 coding sequence is TGCGCCAGGAGTCTGGGACAGCAGAATCAGCCCCAGCATTTT.

Ten or more counts support this clonotype. The chain joins TRBV20-1 to TRBJ2-7; TRBD2 matches at 8 bases. Germline trimming cut 6 bases from V and 2 bases from J; bases unmatched to any gene: 6. The CDR3 covers 13 residues. Germline V gives CDR1 DFQATT, CDR2 SNEGSKA (reference sequence). This CDR3 reads CSARSGGAYEQYF. The CDR3 DNA follows: TGCAGTGCACGGAGCGGGGGAGCCTACGAGCAGTACTTC.

The rearrangement uses TRBV6-2 or TRBV6-3 and TRBJ1-2; possible D gene TRBD1, 5 bases. The CDR3 runs to 13 residues. Trimming stripped 4 bases from V and 10 bases from J, with 16 bases between. CDR1 is MNHEY and CDR2 is SVGEGT in the germline V gene. CDR3 loop: CASSFRARYYYTF. The CDR3 DNA sequence: TGTGCCAGCAGTTTCAGGGCTCGCTATTACTACACCTTC.